This TCR beta chain emerged from a study of CD8 T cells in Susac syndrome. The CDR3 is 16 residues long. After extraction with the RNeasy kit, about 0.45 to 1 ug of the RNA was reverse transcribed using random hexamers. One entry per CDR3 protein results from TCRdb running MiXCR on the immunoSEQ multiplex PCR reads. Here the sample spans around 130,000 distinct CDR3 sequences, approximately 89% being singletons. This TCR derives from a human donor with multiple sclerosis. This chain links TRBV21-1 with TRBJ2-6; the table gives TRBD1 as D, unverified against the DNA. TRBV21-1 is recorded as a pseudogene. The source material was CD8+ T cells from PBMCs. CDR3 nucleotides: TGTGCCAGCAGCAAAGCAAGGGGGATAAGGGCCAACGTCCTGACTTTC. Translation gives CASSKARGIRANVLTF.